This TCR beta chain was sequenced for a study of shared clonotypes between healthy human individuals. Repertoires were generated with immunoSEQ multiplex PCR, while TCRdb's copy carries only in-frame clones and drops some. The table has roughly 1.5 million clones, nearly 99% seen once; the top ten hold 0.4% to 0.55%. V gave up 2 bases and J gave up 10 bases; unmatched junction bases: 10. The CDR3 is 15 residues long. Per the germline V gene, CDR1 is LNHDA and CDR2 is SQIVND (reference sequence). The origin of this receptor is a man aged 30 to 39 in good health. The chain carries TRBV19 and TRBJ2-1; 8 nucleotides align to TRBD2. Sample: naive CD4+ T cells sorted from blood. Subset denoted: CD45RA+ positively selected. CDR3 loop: CASSIRGTSSGEQFF. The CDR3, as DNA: TGTGCCAGTAGTATAAGGGGGACTAGTTCCGGGGAGCAGTTCTTC.